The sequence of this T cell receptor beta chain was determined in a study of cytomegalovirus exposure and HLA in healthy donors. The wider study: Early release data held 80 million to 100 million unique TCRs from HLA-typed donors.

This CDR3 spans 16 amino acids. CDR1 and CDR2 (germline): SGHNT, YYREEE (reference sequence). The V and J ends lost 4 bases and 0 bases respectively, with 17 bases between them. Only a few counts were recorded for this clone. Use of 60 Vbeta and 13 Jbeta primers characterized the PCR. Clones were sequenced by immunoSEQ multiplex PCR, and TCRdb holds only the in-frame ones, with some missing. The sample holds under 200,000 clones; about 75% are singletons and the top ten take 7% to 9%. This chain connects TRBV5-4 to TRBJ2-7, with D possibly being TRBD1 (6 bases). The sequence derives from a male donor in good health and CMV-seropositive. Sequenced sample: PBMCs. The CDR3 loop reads CASSPSGTRSSYEQYF. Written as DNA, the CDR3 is TGTGCCAGCAGCCCCTCCGGGACACGGAGCTCCTACGAGCAGTACTTC.